This entry concerns a single T cell receptor (beta chain). This PCR relied on a set of 60 Vbeta primers and 13 Jbeta primers. Profiling relied on immunoSEQ multiplex PCR, and the TCRdb table lists in-frame clones only, not all of them. The sample lists fewer than 200,000 clones, around 77% occurring once. V trimming: 4 bases; J trimming: 5 bases; junction bases outside the gene matches: 14. Germline-derived CDR1 and CDR2 are SEHNR and FQNEAQ (reference sequence). The length of the CDR3 is 17 residues. This sample is drawn from a study of cytomegalovirus exposure and HLA in healthy donors. The source material was PBMCs. This chain uses TRBV7-9 with TRBJ2-5, with 9 bases matching TRBD1. The receptor's source is a man aged 60 to 69 in good health and CMV-seronegative. The CDR3, as DNA: TGTGCCAGCAGCTCTCTCCTCGGGGACAGGGAAGGGGAGACCCAGTACTTC. It specifies CASSSLLGDREGETQYF. Full variable domain (missing parts from reference TRBV7-9 and TRBJ2-5): DTGVSQNPRHKITKRGQNVTFRCDPISEHNRLYWYRQTLGQGPEFLTYFQNEAQLEKSRLLSDRFSAERPKGSFSTLEIQRTEQGDSAMYLCASSSLLGDREGETQYFGPGTRLLVL.